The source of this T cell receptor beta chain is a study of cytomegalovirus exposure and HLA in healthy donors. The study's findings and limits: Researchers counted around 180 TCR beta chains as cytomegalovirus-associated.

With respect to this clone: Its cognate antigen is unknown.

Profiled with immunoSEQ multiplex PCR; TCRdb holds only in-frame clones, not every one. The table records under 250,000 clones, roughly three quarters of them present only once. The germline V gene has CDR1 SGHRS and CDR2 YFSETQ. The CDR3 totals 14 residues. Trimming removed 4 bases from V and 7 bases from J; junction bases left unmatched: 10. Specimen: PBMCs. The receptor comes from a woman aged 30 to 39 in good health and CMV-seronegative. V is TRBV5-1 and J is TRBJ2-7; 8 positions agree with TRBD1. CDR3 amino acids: CASSARDRFLEQYF. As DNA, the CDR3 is TGCGCCAGCAGCGCCCGGGACAGGTTTTTGGAGCAGTACTTC.